Listed below are T cell receptor beta chains from one sample, sequenced in a study of identical twins. TCRdb processed the 5' RACE reads anew with MiXCR; each CDR3 protein has one entry. The table shows some 440,000 distinct CDR3 sequences, with 20% to 25% occurring only once. These data also featured in a second study, about T cells expressing NK-cell markers.

The sequencing input was CD4+ T cells sorted from blood. The receptors come from a young woman in good health. CDR3s include the opening cysteine and the closing phenylalanine or tryptophan. The D gene is left open where the match is weak. Some rows have no size entry. The others give once, few or many, or a class for an expanded clone.

-,12,TRBJ2-2,TRBV12-3/TRBV12-4,-,TGTGCCAGCACCCCACATATCGGGGAGCTGTTTTTT,CASTPHIGELFF
TRBD2,13,TRBJ2-3,TRBV7-9,-,TGTGCCAGCGGCACTAGCGGGGGGGGGACGCAGTATTTT,CASGTSGGGTQYF
TRBD2,13,TRBJ2-2,TRBV20-1,few,TGCGGATTCGGGAGGGCCGTCACCGGGGAGCTGTTTTTT,CGFGRAVTGELFF
-,13,TRBJ1-5,TRBV20-1,few,TGCAGTGCTCTTCGGACAGTTGGGGAGCCCCAGCATTTT,CSALRTVGEPQHF
-,13,TRBJ1-4,TRBV20-1,-,TGCAGTGCTGAAGGGGGGCTAAAGGAAAAACTGTTTTTT,CSAEGGLKEKLFF
-,15,TRBJ2-1,TRBV20-1,-,TGCAGTGCTAGGAAGGTGGCGGTGCTGAGTCATGAGCAGTTCTTC,CSARKVAVLSHEQFF
-,15,TRBJ1-5,TRBV12-3/TRBV12-4,few,TGTGCCAGCAGTTTGATGGGAAGGAGGCATCAGCCCCAGCATTTT,CASSLMGRRHQPQHF
-,16,TRBJ2-4,TRBV19,-,TGTGCCAGTAGTATAATGAAAGGGGCGACCCAAAACATTCAGTACTTC,CASSIMKGATQNIQYF
TRBD1,17,TRBJ2-5,TRBV10-1,-,TGCGCCAGCAGACGGACAGGGGGCGCCCATCCTCAAGAGACCCAGTACTTC,CASRRTGGAHPQETQYF
-,14,TRBJ2-3,TRBV5-5,once,TGTGCCAGCAGCTTGATGACTAGCACAGATACGCAGTATTTT,CASSLMTSTDTQYF
-,14,TRBJ1-1,TRBV5-1,few,TGCGCCAGCAGCTTAGGGGACACCTCGCGTGAAGCTTTCTTT,CASSLGDTSREAFF
TRBD2,18,TRBJ2-3,TRBV15,few,TGTGCCACCAGCAGAGAAGCCGGGACTAGCAGTATCATGGATACGCAGTATTTT,CATSREAGTSSIMDTQYF
-,14,TRBJ1-4,TRBV5-1,few,TGCGCCAGCAGCTGGACAGCAACTAATGAAAAACTGTTTTTT,CASSWTATNEKLFF
-,13,TRBJ2-2,TRBV21-1,-,TGTGCCAGCAGCAAACGGACGAACGGGGAGCTGTTTTTT,CASSKRTNGELFF
-,14,TRBJ2-3,TRBV27,-,TGTGCCAGCAGTTTGGCCCCGAACACAGATACGCAGTATTTT,CASSLAPNTDTQYF
-,14,TRBJ1-1,TRBV27,-,TGTGCCAGCAGTTTATCGTTAGGGGTGGCTGAAGCTTTCTTT,CASSLSLGVAEAFF
TRBD2,13,TRBJ2-3,TRBV5-1,few,TGCGCCAGCACCAGTACTAGCGCAGATACGCAGTATTTT,CASTSTSADTQYF
-,14,TRBJ1-1,TRBV20-1,few,TGCAGTGCTGGGTCAGGGACGGGGGACACTGAAGCTTTCTTT,CSAGSGTGDTEAFF
TRBD1,15,TRBJ2-2,TRBV29-1,-,TGCAGCGTTGAAGATCTACAGGGGGGAGCCGGGGAGCTGTTTTTT,CSVEDLQGGAGELFF
-,15,TRBJ2-7,TRBV6-1,few,TGTGCCAGCAGTCCCCCCAGCGCCTCCCCGTACGAGCAGTACTTC,CASSPPSASPYEQYF
-,15,TRBJ2-2,TRBV2,-,TGTGCCAGCAGTGTAGAGGGGTTGAACACCGGGGAGCTGTTTTTT,CASSVEGLNTGELFF
-,14,TRBJ2-7,TRBV20-1,few,TGCAGTGCTAGAGATCCAGCCCCCTCCTACGAGCAGTACTTC,CSARDPAPSYEQYF
-,15,TRBJ2-2,TRBV18,-,TGTGCCAGCTCACCACTGGCCTTTGACACCGGGGAGCTGTTTTTT,CASSPLAFDTGELFF
-,15,TRBJ2-7,TRBV15,many,TGTGCCACCAGCAGAGCTCGGGGGAGCTTTTACGAGCAGTACTTC,CATSRARGSFYEQYF
-,12,TRBJ1-2,TRBV6-2/TRBV6-3,-,TGTGCCAGCACCTTCGGATACTATGGCTACACCTTC,CASTFGYYGYTF
-,11,TRBJ2-4,TRBV2,few,TGTGCCAGCAGTTTAACGGACAGACCGCACTTC,CASSLTDRPHF
TRBD1,16,TRBJ2-1,TRBV25-1,-,TGTGCCAGCTCCCCCGGGACAGGGGGCGCGTGGGATGAGCAGTTCTTC,CASSPGTGGAWDEQFF
-,14,TRBJ2-7,TRBV20-1,-,TGCAGTGCTAGAGATCTACTAAGCTCCTACGAGCAGTACTTC,CSARDLLSSYEQYF
-,14,TRBJ2-5,TRBV28,-,TGTGCCAGCAGCCCCCTCGGACCCGGGAAGACCCAGTACTTC,CASSPLGPGKTQYF
-,13,TRBJ2-3,TRBV30,few,TGTGCCTGGAGCCTATCCCTCACAGATACGCAGTATTTT,CAWSLSLTDTQYF
TRBD1,13,TRBJ1-5,TRBV10-3,few,TGTGCCATCTGGACAGGGGGGAATCAGCCCCAGCATTTT,CAIWTGGNQPQHF
-,16,TRBJ2-3,TRBV27,many,TGTGCCAGCAGTGTCGAGGGACTCCTATACACAGATACGCAGTATTTT,CASSVEGLLYTDTQYF
-,15,TRBJ2-7,TRBV5-1,-,TGCGCCAGCAGCTTGGCCCTGGACAGCTCCTACGAGCAGTACTTC,CASSLALDSSYEQYF
-,14,TRBJ2-2,TRBV7-2,-,TGTGCCAGCAGCTTAGCGGTCCCTACCGGGGAGCTGTTTTTT,CASSLAVPTGELFF
TRBD2,17,TRBJ2-1,TRBV7-6,-,TGTGCCAGCAGCCCCCGGACTAGCGGGAGTTTAAGAGATGAGCAGTTCTTC,CASSPRTSGSLRDEQFF
TRBD2,16,TRBJ2-7,TRBV27,few,TGTGCCAGCAGTTTATCCCGTGCGGGAGGGAACTACGAGCAGTACTTC,CASSLSRAGGNYEQYF
-,14,TRBJ2-2,TRBV29-1,-,TGCAGCGTTGATTCCGGACTCTACACCGGGGAGCTGTTTTTT,CSVDSGLYTGELFF
TRBD2,17,TRBJ2-7,TRBV12-3/TRBV12-4,few,TGTGCCAGCAGTCCTGGAGAGAGGACTAGCGGGAGGGTCGAGCAGTACTTC,CASSPGERTSGRVEQYF
-,13,TRBJ2-2,TRBV4-3,-,TGCGCCAGCAGCCACCGTTTCCCCGGGGAGCTGTTTTTT,CASSHRFPGELFF
TRBD2,15,TRBJ2-7,TRBV9,-,TGTGCCAGCAGCGTAGACTATAGCGGGAGTGTCGGGCAGTACTTC,CASSVDYSGSVGQYF
-,14,TRBJ2-7,TRBV30,-,TGTGCCTGGAGTGTTCATGGTCTTGGGTACGAGCAGTACTTC,CAWSVHGLGYEQYF
TRBD2,13,TRBJ2-5,TRBV10-3,-,TGTGCCATCGCAGGGACTAGCCAAGAGACCCAGTACTTC,CAIAGTSQETQYF
-,13,TRBJ1-5,TRBV20-1,many,TGCAGTGCGCTAGGACATTTAAATCAGCCCCAGCATTTT,CSALGHLNQPQHF
TRBD2,15,TRBJ2-3,TRBV6-1,once,TGTGCCAGCGGATGGCGGGAGCGCGCTACAGATACGCAGTATTTT,CASGWRERATDTQYF
-,13,TRBJ1-1,TRBV20-1,-,TGCAGTGCTTCGCGGACGGGAGCAACTGAAGCTTTCTTT,CSASRTGATEAFF
-,14,TRBJ2-7,TRBV11-3,-,TGTGCCAGCAGCTTAGCAGTCCACGGTATCGAGCAGTACTTC,CASSLAVHGIEQYF